The clone carrying this TCR beta chain appeared many times. Exclusion of patients followed from uncontrolled infection, other autoimmune disease, pregnancy or lactation. Sampled blood dates from first hyperthyroidism diagnosis, and it precedes any ophthalmopathy symptoms. The sample belongs to a study of T cells in Graves' hyperthyroidism and ophthalmopathy. Germline CDR1 is LNHNV and CDR2 is YYDKDF (reference sequence). The CDR3 covers 16 residues. V shed 3 bases, J shed 0 bases, and the junction held 5 bases outside the gene matches. Using RNA transcripts as the source, TCR beta CDR3 regions were amplified. RT-PCR in the first round (using the HTBI primer set) targeted the TCR CDR3. From the multiplex PCR reads, TCRdb called clonotypes with MiXCR, one entry per CDR3 protein. The sample contains about 580,000 distinct CDR3 sequences, roughly 14% of which appear only once.

The chain uses TRBV15 and TRBJ2-1; 7 bases line up with TRBD2. Sequenced sample: blood. The receptor's source is a woman younger than 45 with Graves' hyperthyroidism that later progressed to Graves' ophthalmopathy. CDR3 in amino acids: CATSSPSGVSYNEQFF. CDR3 bases: TGTGCCACCAGCAGCCCCAGCGGGGTCTCCTACAATGAGCAGTTCTTC.